Listed below are T cell receptor beta chains from one sample, sequenced in a study of T cells in Graves' hyperthyroidism and ophthalmopathy. TCRdb ran MiXCR on the multiplex PCR reads and lists one entry per CDR3 protein. The data show 550,000 to 700,000 distinct CDR3 sequences, with roughly 14% seen just once and 4% to 5.5% held by the top ten. Sequences were obtained from blood. These receptors were obtained from a woman between 35 and 50 years old with Graves' ophthalmopathy. The CDR3 runs from the conserved cysteine through the conserved F or W. The D gene is left open where the match is weak. Clone size appears in some rows only: once, few, many, or a class for an expanded clone.

J: TRBJ2-7
size: many
V: TRBV7-2
D: TRBD1
CDR3: CASSPGTVAYEQYF
DNA: TGTGCCAGCAGCCCCGGGACAGTAGCCTACGAGCAGTACTTC

J: TRBJ1-1
size: many
V: TRBV20-1
D: -
CDR3: CSAVINTEAFF
DNA: TGCAGTGCCGTTATTAACACTGAAGCTTTCTTT

J: TRBJ2-7
size: few
V: TRBV28
D: -
CDR3: CASSLSPDRSPYEQYF
DNA: TGTGCCAGCAGTTTGAGTCCCGACAGGAGCCCCTACGAGCAGTACTTC

J: TRBJ2-2
size: many
V: TRBV29-1
D: TRBD2
CDR3: CSVEETSGTTNTGELFF
DNA: TGCAGCGTTGAAGAGACTAGCGGGACCACTAACACCGGGGAGCTGTTTTTT

J: TRBJ2-2
size: -
V: TRBV6-5
D: -
CDR3: CASITPNTGELFF
DNA: TGTGCCAGCATTACGCCGAACACCGGGGAGCTGTTTTTT

J: TRBJ1-2
size: -
V: TRBV24-1
D: -
CDR3: CATSDPRDTSNYGYTF
DNA: TGTGCCACCAGTGACCCGCGGGACACCTCTAACTATGGCTACACCTTC

J: TRBJ2-5
size: many
V: TRBV2
D: TRBD2
CDR3: CASSESLAGETQYF
DNA: TGTGCCAGCAGTGAAAGTTTAGCGGGAGAGACCCAGTACTTC

J: TRBJ2-4
size: many
V: TRBV12-3/TRBV12-4
D: TRBD1
CDR3: CASSFGDRRAKNIQYF
DNA: TGTGCCAGCAGTTTTGGGGACAGGAGAGCCAAAAACATTCAGTACTTC

J: TRBJ2-7
size: -
V: TRBV30
D: TRBD1
CDR3: CAWSVQGFSYEQYF
DNA: TGTGCCTGGAGTGTACAGGGGTTTTCCTACGAGCAGTACTTC

J: TRBJ1-1
size: many
V: TRBV5-4
D: TRBD1
CDR3: CASSLSGGSLTEAFF
DNA: TGTGCCAGCAGCTTGTCAGGGGGCAGCTTGACTGAAGCTTTCTTT

J: TRBJ1-1
size: many
V: TRBV7-9
D: TRBD1
CDR3: CASSRTRDSPGEAFF
DNA: TGTGCCAGCAGCCGGACCAGGGACAGCCCGGGGGAAGCTTTCTTT

J: TRBJ2-7
size: many
V: TRBV7-2
D: TRBD2
CDR3: CASSLKAGISYEQYF
DNA: TGTGCCAGCAGCTTAAAAGCGGGGATCTCCTACGAGCAGTACTTC

J: TRBJ2-7
size: many
V: TRBV6-2/TRBV6-3
D: -
CDR3: CASSYSRTYEQYF
DNA: TGTGCCAGCAGTTACTCCCGGACCTACGAGCAGTACTTC

J: TRBJ2-7
size: many
V: TRBV25-1
D: -
CDR3: CASRREGVGQYF
DNA: TGTGCCAGCAGGCGAGAGGGGGTAGGGCAGTACTTC

J: TRBJ2-7
size: -
V: TRBV2
D: -
CDR3: CASSDLTYEQYF
DNA: TGTGCCAGCAGTGATCTAACCTACGAGCAGTACTTC

J: TRBJ2-7
size: many
V: TRBV5-1
D: -
CDR3: CASRRTPAATIEQYF
DNA: TGCGCCAGCAGACGGACCCCGGCGGCTACCATCGAGCAGTACTTC

J: TRBJ2-7
size: many
V: TRBV10-3
D: -
CDR3: CATFSPFSGGGYEQYF
DNA: TGTGCCACTTTTTCCCCATTTAGCGGAGGCGGCTACGAGCAGTACTTC

J: TRBJ2-5
size: many
V: TRBV7-6
D: -
CDR3: CASSPLSGRQETQYF
DNA: TGTGCCAGCAGCCCTCTTAGTGGGAGGCAAGAGACCCAGTACTTC

J: TRBJ1-2
size: many
V: TRBV2
D: TRBD1
CDR3: CASTLDRRYTNYGYTF
DNA: TGTGCCAGCACTCTGGACAGGCGATATACTAACTATGGCTACACCTTC

J: TRBJ1-6
size: -
V: TRBV6-5
D: -
CDR3: CASSYSIGGTESPLHF
DNA: TGTGCCAGCAGTTACTCGATTGGCGGGACGGAGTCACCCCTCCACTTT

J: TRBJ2-7
size: many
V: TRBV6-2/TRBV6-3
D: TRBD2
CDR3: CASSWSGRPYEQYF
DNA: TGTGCCAGCAGTTGGAGCGGGAGGCCCTACGAGCAGTACTTC

J: TRBJ2-5
size: many
V: TRBV6-1
D: -
CDR3: CASSEGSGGYQETQYF
DNA: TGTGCCAGCAGTGAAGGCTCTGGCGGCTACCAAGAGACCCAGTACTTC

J: TRBJ2-5
size: many
V: TRBV20-1
D: TRBD2
CDR3: CSGAGDTQETQYF
DNA: TGCAGTGGCGCGGGAGACACCCAAGAGACCCAGTACTTC

J: TRBJ2-7
size: -
V: TRBV5-1
D: -
CDR3: CASSSTPEGSYEQYF
DNA: TGCGCCAGCAGCTCGACCCCGGAGGGCTCCTACGAGCAGTACTTC

J: TRBJ1-5
size: many
V: TRBV11-2
D: -
CDR3: CASSLGAGSNQPQHF
DNA: TGTGCCAGCAGCTTGGGGGCCGGTAGCAATCAGCCCCAGCATTTT

J: TRBJ1-1
size: many
V: TRBV29-1
D: -
CDR3: CSVAMSTEAFF
DNA: TGCAGCGTTGCTATGAGCACTGAAGCTTTCTTT

J: TRBJ1-2
size: many
V: TRBV27
D: TRBD1
CDR3: CASSSRQGVRGYTF
DNA: TGTGCCAGCAGTTCTCGACAGGGTGTAAGGGGCTACACCTTC

J: TRBJ2-7
size: few
V: TRBV28
D: TRBD2
CDR3: CASRSRGSSYEQYF
DNA: TGTGCCAGCAGGTCCCGCGGGAGCTCCTACGAGCAGTACTTC

J: TRBJ2-5
size: many
V: TRBV4-2
D: -
CDR3: CASSRLSGETQYF
DNA: TGTGCCAGCAGCCGTTTATCTGGAGAGACCCAGTACTTC

J: TRBJ2-7
size: many
V: TRBV28
D: -
CDR3: CASNRGYEQYF
DNA: TGTGCCAGCAATAGAGGCTACGAGCAGTACTTC

J: TRBJ1-1
size: many
V: TRBV28
D: TRBD1
CDR3: CASSYKGARGTEAFF
DNA: TGTGCCAGCAGTTACAAGGGGGCAAGGGGCACTGAAGCTTTCTTT

J: TRBJ2-2
size: many
V: TRBV6-2/TRBV6-3
D: -
CDR3: CATSPWAVTGELFF
DNA: TGTGCCACATCACCCTGGGCCGTCACCGGGGAGCTGTTTTTT

J: TRBJ2-5
size: many
V: TRBV11-1
D: -
CDR3: CASARDASQETQYF
DNA: TGTGCCAGCGCTAGAGACGCCTCCCAAGAGACCCAGTACTTC

J: TRBJ1-5
size: many
V: TRBV28
D: -
CDR3: CASSPHGVGNQPQHF
DNA: TGTGCCAGCAGTCCTCATGGGGTCGGCAATCAGCCCCAGCATTTT

J: TRBJ2-7
size: -
V: TRBV11-2
D: -
CDR3: CASSLPGEQYF
DNA: TGTGCCAGCAGCTTACCAGGCGAGCAGTACTTC

J: TRBJ2-5
size: -
V: TRBV6-2/TRBV6-3
D: -
CDR3: CASRDPGTETQYF
DNA: TGTGCCAGCAGGGACCCCGGGACAGAGACCCAGTACTTC

J: TRBJ1-5
size: -
V: TRBV29-1
D: TRBD1
CDR3: CSVGTGKNQPQHF
DNA: TGCAGCGTAGGGACAGGGAAAAATCAGCCCCAGCATTTT

J: TRBJ2-7
size: many
V: TRBV30
D: -
CDR3: CASGDTYYEQYF
DNA: TGTGCCAGCGGGGACACATACTACGAGCAGTACTTC

J: TRBJ1-1
size: -
V: TRBV12-3/TRBV12-4
D: TRBD1
CDR3: CASRPPGQGAEAFF
DNA: TGTGCCAGCAGACCTCCGGGACAGGGTGCTGAAGCTTTCTTT

J: TRBJ1-5
size: many
V: TRBV6-1
D: -
CDR3: CASGGWNQPQHF
DNA: TGTGCCAGCGGTGGGTGGAATCAGCCCCAGCATTTT

J: TRBJ1-2
size: many
V: TRBV20-1
D: -
CDR3: CSAPGLGYGYTF
DNA: TGCAGTGCTCCCGGACTGGGATATGGCTACACCTTC

J: TRBJ2-6
size: few
V: TRBV11-2
D: -
CDR3: CASSLSTFTGANVLTF
DNA: TGTGCCAGCAGCTTAAGCACGTTCACTGGGGCCAACGTCCTGACTTTC

J: TRBJ2-5
size: -
V: TRBV20-1
D: -
CDR3: CSARTVLGETQYF
DNA: TGCAGTGCTAGGACAGTCCTGGGGGAGACCCAGTACTTC

J: TRBJ2-7
size: few
V: TRBV5-1
D: TRBD2
CDR3: CASSPLAGGQTYEQYF
DNA: TGCGCCAGCAGCCCTCTAGCGGGAGGACAAACCTACGAGCAGTACTTC